This T cell receptor beta chain was recorded in a study of blood T cell repertoires in COVID-19. The germline CDR1 and CDR2 sequences are SGHNT and YYREEE (reference sequence). Germline trimming cut 5 bases from V and 4 bases from J; bases unmatched to any gene: 11. The CDR3 spans 16 residues. Clones were sequenced by immunoSEQ multiplex PCR, and TCRdb holds only the in-frame ones, with some missing. The sample consists of some 370,000 clones, nearly 90% of them appearing once. This clonotype originated in a man younger than 30 with active or convalescent COVID-19. The chain couples TRBV5-4 to TRBJ2-7; 11 bases match TRBD2. Sample: peripheral blood. CDR3: CASRGLETSGNYEQYF. CDR3 DNA: TGTGCCAGCAGGGGTTTGGAGACTAGCGGGAATTACGAGCAGTACTTC.